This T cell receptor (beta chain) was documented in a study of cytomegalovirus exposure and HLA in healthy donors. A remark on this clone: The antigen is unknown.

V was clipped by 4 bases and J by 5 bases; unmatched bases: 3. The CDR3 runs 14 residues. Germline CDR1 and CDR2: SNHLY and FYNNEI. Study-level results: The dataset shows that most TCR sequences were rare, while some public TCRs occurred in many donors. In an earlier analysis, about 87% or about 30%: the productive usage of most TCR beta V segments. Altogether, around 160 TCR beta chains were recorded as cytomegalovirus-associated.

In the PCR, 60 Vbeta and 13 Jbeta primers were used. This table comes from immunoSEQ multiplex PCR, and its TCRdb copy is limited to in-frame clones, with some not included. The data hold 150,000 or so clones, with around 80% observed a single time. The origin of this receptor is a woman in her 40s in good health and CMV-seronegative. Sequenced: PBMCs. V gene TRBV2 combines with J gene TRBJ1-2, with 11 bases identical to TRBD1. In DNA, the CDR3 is TGTGCCAGCAGTGGGGGGGACAGGGGGTATGGCTACACCTTC. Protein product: CASSGGDRGYGYTF.